This T cell receptor beta chain was recorded in a study of shared clonotypes between healthy human individuals. Study background: Each donor contributed plates that comprised three CD4 naive, three CD4 memory, two CD8 naive and one CD8 memory.

The CD4+ fraction was divided into a CD45RA+ naive subset and a CD45RA-negative memory subset. Measured with immunoSEQ multiplex PCR; TCRdb has only the in-frame clones, and not every one. The table has more than 1,200,000 clones, 98% seen once. The V gene's germline CDR1 is DFQATT and CDR2 SNEGSKA (reference sequence). CDR3 size: 11 residues. Material for sequencing was naive CD4+ T cells sorted from blood. Subset of the sample: CD45RA+ positively selected. The TCR comes from a man in his thirties or forties in good health. The chain is built from TRBV20-1 and TRBJ2-5, with D perhaps matching TRBD1 or TRBD2 (5 bases each). The CDR3 DNA reads as TGCAGCGGGGCAGACCCAGAGACCCAGTACTTC. It yields the protein CSGADPETQYF.